Detailed here is one T cell receptor (beta chain). The antigen remains unidentified. These data originate in a study of T cells after posttransplantation cyclophosphamide. Study results and limitations: Recipient CMV seropositivity and CMV reactivation strongly tracked TRB clonality. Later blood repertoires were often dominated by clones from the donor CD8+ memory compartment. Skin or GI-infiltrating T cells shared few TRB sequences with blood.

The CDR3 is made up of 13 amino acids. Germline assignment: CDR1 KGHDR and CDR2 SFDVKD. Unmatched junction bases numbered 4, after V lost 4 bases and J lost 7 bases. Sequencing used immunoSEQ multiplex PCR; TCRdb keeps in-frame clones, though not all of them. The repertoire consists of approximately 34,000 clones, none detected only once. On the day of bone marrow donation, the related graft donor provided peripheral blood. The specimen sequenced was PBMCs. V usage is TRBV24-1 and J usage is TRBJ1-2; 8 bases match TRBD1. The sequence came from a woman between 45 and 60 years old in good health and a related stem cell transplant donor. The CDR3 reads CATSERDRRGYTF. The CDR3 DNA sequence: TGTGCCACCAGTGAGCGGGACAGGCGTGGCTACACCTTC.